Listed below are T cell receptor beta chains from one sample, sequenced in a study of post-analysis software for immune sequencing data. One entry per CDR3 protein, called by TCRdb with MiXCR from the PCR reads. The sample yields roughly 430,000 distinct CDR3 sequences, approximately 42% seen once. The sample consisted of blood. The receptors were gathered from a girl aged 2-10 years with multiple sclerosis. Each CDR3 is given with its conserved first and last residue. The order of the fields is clone size, V gene, J gene, D gene, CDR3 protein, CDR3 DNA. The D gene is left open where the match is weak. The size entry is marked missing in some rows and otherwise reads once, few, many or a size class.

clone_size: few; v_call: TRBV10-3; j_call: TRBJ1-4; d_call: TRBD1; cdr3_aa: CAISPGTGVQEKLFF; cdr3_nt: TGTGCCATCAGTCCCGGGACAGGGGTTCAGGAAAAACTGTTTTTT
clone_size: few; v_call: TRBV15; j_call: TRBJ2-5; d_call: .; cdr3_aa: CATSRDPAGEETQYF; cdr3_nt: TGTGCCACCAGCAGAGATCCGGCGGGTGAAGAGACCCAGTACTTC
clone_size: .; v_call: TRBV20-1; j_call: TRBJ2-1; d_call: .; cdr3_aa: CSARDPGSSYNEQFF; cdr3_nt: TGCAGTGCTAGAGATCCCGGGAGCTCCTACAATGAGCAGTTCTTC
clone_size: .; v_call: TRBV10-3; j_call: TRBJ2-7; d_call: TRBD2; cdr3_aa: CAISEGLATFYEQYF; cdr3_nt: TGTGCCATCAGTGAGGGACTAGCGACCTTCTACGAGCAGTACTTC
clone_size: few; v_call: TRBV20-1; j_call: TRBJ2-1; d_call: .; cdr3_aa: CSASGGAGRYNEQFF; cdr3_nt: TGCAGTGCTAGTGGAGGGGCGGGACGCTACAATGAGCAGTTCTTC
clone_size: few; v_call: TRBV27; j_call: TRBJ2-7; d_call: .; cdr3_aa: CASRTRTRPYEQYF; cdr3_nt: TGTGCCAGCAGGACCCGGACACGACCCTACGAGCAGTACTTC
clone_size: few; v_call: TRBV29-1; j_call: TRBJ2-1; d_call: TRBD2; cdr3_aa: CSVEDRPSGSSAYNEQFF; cdr3_nt: TGCAGCGTTGAAGATCGTCCTAGCGGGAGTTCTGCCTACAATGAGCAGTTCTTC
clone_size: .; v_call: TRBV9; j_call: TRBJ2-7; d_call: TRBD2; cdr3_aa: CASSVRTSGLGEQYF; cdr3_nt: TGTGCCAGCAGCGTACGCACTAGCGGGTTAGGCGAGCAGTACTTC
clone_size: .; v_call: TRBV12-3/TRBV12-4; j_call: TRBJ1-6; d_call: .; cdr3_aa: CASASAENSPLHF; cdr3_nt: TGTGCCAGCGCCTCCGCGGAGAATTCACCCCTCCACTTT
clone_size: few; v_call: TRBV28; j_call: TRBJ2-7; d_call: TRBD1; cdr3_aa: CASSSGTGGSSYEQYF; cdr3_nt: TGTGCCAGCAGTTCCGGGACAGGGGGCAGTAGCTACGAGCAGTACTTC
clone_size: few; v_call: TRBV12-3/TRBV12-4; j_call: TRBJ2-7; d_call: .; cdr3_aa: CASSLDSRFPYEQYF; cdr3_nt: TGTGCCAGCAGTCTTGACAGTCGGTTCCCCTACGAGCAGTACTTC
clone_size: few; v_call: TRBV5-1; j_call: TRBJ1-6; d_call: TRBD1; cdr3_aa: CASSYLTGENNSPLHF; cdr3_nt: TGCGCCAGCAGCTACCTGACAGGGGAGAATAATTCACCCCTCCACTTT
clone_size: .; v_call: TRBV11-2; j_call: TRBJ2-7; d_call: .; cdr3_aa: CASSLDRRGSIHEQYF; cdr3_nt: TGTGCCAGCAGCTTAGATCGCCGGGGGTCAATTCACGAGCAGTACTTC
clone_size: once; v_call: TRBV12-3/TRBV12-4; j_call: TRBJ2-5; d_call: .; cdr3_aa: CASSLIEEIQYF; cdr3_nt: TGTGCCAGCAGTTTGATAGAAGAGATCCAGTACTTC
clone_size: .; v_call: TRBV6-2/TRBV6-3; j_call: TRBJ2-7; d_call: TRBD2; cdr3_aa: CASTIWLAGEPSYEQYF; cdr3_nt: TGTGCCAGCACCATCTGGCTAGCGGGAGAGCCCTCCTACGAGCAGTACTTC
clone_size: .; v_call: TRBV4-3; j_call: TRBJ2-3; d_call: TRBD2; cdr3_aa: CASSQDLSGRAVGDTQYF; cdr3_nt: TGCGCCAGCAGCCAAGACCTTAGCGGGAGGGCCGTTGGAGATACGCAGTATTTT
clone_size: .; v_call: TRBV20-1; j_call: TRBJ1-5; d_call: TRBD1; cdr3_aa: CSARVGQGGQPQHF; cdr3_nt: TGCAGTGCTAGAGTGGGACAGGGAGGTCAGCCCCAGCATTTT
clone_size: .; v_call: TRBV6-6; j_call: TRBJ1-5; d_call: .; cdr3_aa: CASTAVGASNQPQHF; cdr3_nt: TGTGCCAGCACCGCAGTTGGCGCAAGCAATCAGCCCCAGCATTTT
clone_size: few; v_call: TRBV10-3; j_call: TRBJ2-5; d_call: TRBD2; cdr3_aa: CAIRGLAGETQYF; cdr3_nt: TGTGCCATCAGGGGACTAGCGGGAGAGACCCAGTACTTC
clone_size: .; v_call: TRBV6-6; j_call: TRBJ2-1; d_call: TRBD2; cdr3_aa: CASSEGSGSSYNEQFF; cdr3_nt: TGTGCCAGCAGCGAAGGGAGCGGGAGCTCCTACAATGAGCAGTTCTTC
clone_size: .; v_call: TRBV29-1; j_call: TRBJ2-2; d_call: .; cdr3_aa: CSVEGDRGSLTGELFF; cdr3_nt: TGCAGCGTTGAGGGGGATCGAGGCAGCCTCACCGGGGAGCTGTTTTTT
clone_size: .; v_call: TRBV20-1; j_call: TRBJ1-1; d_call: .; cdr3_aa: CSALRESNTEAFF; cdr3_nt: TGCAGTGCCCTCAGGGAATCGAACACTGAAGCTTTCTTT
clone_size: .; v_call: TRBV20-1; j_call: TRBJ2-1; d_call: TRBD2; cdr3_aa: CSARLSTGGRAYNEQFF; cdr3_nt: TGCAGTGCTAGACTTTCGACTGGCGGGAGGGCCTACAATGAGCAGTTCTTC
clone_size: .; v_call: TRBV7-2; j_call: TRBJ2-7; d_call: .; cdr3_aa: CAGSLYSGEQYF; cdr3_nt: TGTGCCGGCAGCTTATATTCCGGCGAGCAGTACTTC
clone_size: .; v_call: TRBV7-3; j_call: TRBJ1-4; d_call: .; cdr3_aa: CASSIDSGRGKLFF; cdr3_nt: TGTGCCAGCAGCATAGACTCGGGTAGGGGGAAACTGTTTTTT
clone_size: many; v_call: TRBV28; j_call: TRBJ2-3; d_call: .; cdr3_aa: CASIFGSASADTQYF; cdr3_nt: TGTGCCAGCATATTTGGGAGTGCTTCAGCAGATACGCAGTATTTT
clone_size: few; v_call: TRBV12-3/TRBV12-4; j_call: TRBJ1-2; d_call: .; cdr3_aa: CASTSLGMGLYGYTF; cdr3_nt: TGTGCCAGCACCTCACTGGGTATGGGCCTGTATGGCTACACCTTC
clone_size: few; v_call: TRBV29-1; j_call: TRBJ1-6; d_call: .; cdr3_aa: CSAQAGNSPLHF; cdr3_nt: TGCAGCGCCCAGGCCGGTAATTCACCCCTCCACTTT
clone_size: .; v_call: TRBV24-1; j_call: TRBJ2-3; d_call: TRBD2; cdr3_aa: CATSDLAAPTDTQYF; cdr3_nt: TGTGCCACCAGTGATCTAGCGGCTCCGACAGATACGCAGTATTTT
clone_size: .; v_call: TRBV5-1; j_call: TRBJ2-5; d_call: TRBD1; cdr3_aa: CASGRDRGWETQYF; cdr3_nt: TGCGCCAGCGGCCGGGACAGGGGTTGGGAGACCCAGTACTTC
clone_size: .; v_call: TRBV18; j_call: TRBJ2-1; d_call: .; cdr3_aa: CASSHTATSSYNEQFF; cdr3_nt: TGTGCCAGCTCACATACTGCGACGAGCTCCTACAATGAGCAGTTCTTC
clone_size: .; v_call: TRBV28; j_call: TRBJ2-3; d_call: .; cdr3_aa: CASSLLSGRADTQYF; cdr3_nt: TGTGCCAGCAGTTTATTGAGTGGGAGAGCAGATACGCAGTATTTT
clone_size: few; v_call: TRBV13; j_call: TRBJ2-3; d_call: TRBD2; cdr3_aa: CASSLGPSGADTQYF; cdr3_nt: TGTGCCAGCAGCTTAGGCCCTAGCGGGGCAGATACGCAGTATTTT
clone_size: few; v_call: TRBV28; j_call: TRBJ2-7; d_call: .; cdr3_aa: CASSLWSGNEQYF; cdr3_nt: TGTGCCAGCAGTTTATGGTCAGGGAACGAGCAGTACTTC
clone_size: .; v_call: TRBV5-1; j_call: TRBJ2-5; d_call: .; cdr3_aa: CASSTSGRLQETQYF; cdr3_nt: TGCGCCAGCAGCACCAGCGGACGGCTCCAAGAGACCCAGTACTTC
clone_size: .; v_call: TRBV7-3; j_call: TRBJ2-1; d_call: .; cdr3_aa: CASSSRGLRSGEQFF; cdr3_nt: TGTGCCAGCAGCTCCAGGGGCCTCCGGTCTGGGGAGCAGTTCTTC
clone_size: .; v_call: TRBV14; j_call: TRBJ2-1; d_call: .; cdr3_aa: CASSHLNGGEQFF; cdr3_nt: TGTGCCAGCAGCCACCTCAACGGGGGTGAGCAGTTCTTC
clone_size: once; v_call: TRBV28; j_call: TRBJ2-1; d_call: .; cdr3_aa: CASSLGWLQGKNEQFF; cdr3_nt: TGTGCCAGCAGTTTAGGGTGGCTACAAGGGAAAAATGAGCAGTTCTTC
clone_size: .; v_call: TRBV7-3; j_call: TRBJ2-3; d_call: TRBD1; cdr3_aa: CASSSGQGPDTQYF; cdr3_nt: TGTGCCAGCAGCTCGGGACAGGGTCCAGATACGCAGTATTTT
clone_size: .; v_call: TRBV3-1; j_call: TRBJ2-7; d_call: .; cdr3_aa: CASSLGTLSSYNEQYF; cdr3_nt: TGTGCCAGCAGCCTGGGGACGTTAAGCTCCTACAATGAGCAGTACTTC
clone_size: .; v_call: TRBV7-2; j_call: TRBJ2-6; d_call: .; cdr3_aa: CASSTVRRFGANVLTF; cdr3_nt: TGTGCCAGCAGTACCGTACGGCGGTTTGGGGCCAACGTCCTGACTTTC
clone_size: .; v_call: TRBV28; j_call: TRBJ2-1; d_call: TRBD1; cdr3_aa: CASSFRDRRANEQFF; cdr3_nt: TGTGCCAGCAGTTTTAGGGACAGGAGGGCCAATGAGCAGTTCTTC
clone_size: .; v_call: TRBV4-2; j_call: TRBJ2-5; d_call: .; cdr3_aa: CASSQDWQAQETQYF; cdr3_nt: TGTGCCAGCAGCCAAGATTGGCAGGCTCAAGAGACCCAGTACTTC
clone_size: .; v_call: TRBV5-1; j_call: TRBJ2-5; d_call: TRBD1; cdr3_aa: CASSSRGPGQGAETQYF; cdr3_nt: TGCGCCAGCAGCTCCCGGGGACCGGGACAGGGTGCGGAGACCCAGTACTTC
clone_size: .; v_call: TRBV6-2/TRBV6-3; j_call: TRBJ2-1; d_call: TRBD1; cdr3_aa: CASRQTGMRNEQFF; cdr3_nt: TGTGCCAGCAGACAGACAGGGATGAGGAATGAGCAGTTCTTC
clone_size: .; v_call: TRBV20-1; j_call: TRBJ2-7; d_call: .; cdr3_aa: CSVGAGVEQYF; cdr3_nt: TGCAGTGTAGGGGCAGGGGTCGAGCAGTACTTC
clone_size: .; v_call: TRBV12-3/TRBV12-4; j_call: TRBJ1-4; d_call: .; cdr3_aa: CASSLAGGRPTNEKLFF; cdr3_nt: TGTGCCAGCAGTTTGGCTGGGGGCAGGCCTACTAATGAAAAACTGTTTTTT
clone_size: .; v_call: TRBV7-2; j_call: TRBJ2-7; d_call: TRBD1; cdr3_aa: CASSPGALRQGNFYEQYF; cdr3_nt: TGTGCCAGCAGCCCCGGGGCGTTACGACAGGGGAATTTTTACGAGCAGTACTTC
clone_size: few; v_call: TRBV29-1; j_call: TRBJ2-5; d_call: TRBD2; cdr3_aa: CSAGLAGLQETQYF; cdr3_nt: TGCAGCGCAGGCCTAGCGGGACTCCAAGAGACCCAGTACTTC
clone_size: few; v_call: TRBV12-3/TRBV12-4; j_call: TRBJ1-4; d_call: TRBD1; cdr3_aa: CASSQQGTTNEKLFF; cdr3_nt: TGTGCCAGCAGTCAACAGGGGACAACTAATGAAAAACTGTTTTTT
clone_size: few; v_call: TRBV7-2; j_call: TRBJ2-7; d_call: .; cdr3_aa: CATGPQYF; cdr3_nt: TGTGCCACCGGGCCCCAGTACTTC
clone_size: .; v_call: TRBV29-1; j_call: TRBJ2-1; d_call: .; cdr3_aa: CSVEAGRWEFF; cdr3_nt: TGCAGCGTTGAAGCCGGACGATGGGAGTTCTTC
clone_size: .; v_call: TRBV20-1; j_call: TRBJ2-1; d_call: TRBD2; cdr3_aa: CSARALAGGLNEQFF; cdr3_nt: TGCAGTGCTAGGGCTCTAGCGGGGGGCTTAAATGAGCAGTTCTTC
clone_size: .; v_call: TRBV19; j_call: TRBJ2-1; d_call: .; cdr3_aa: CASSPRDLSSYNEQFF; cdr3_nt: TGTGCCAGTAGTCCCCGGGATTTAAGCTCCTACAATGAGCAGTTCTTC
clone_size: few; v_call: TRBV18; j_call: TRBJ2-4; d_call: .; cdr3_aa: CASSPLGSIQYF; cdr3_nt: TGTGCCAGCTCACCACTGGGTAGCATTCAGTACTTC
clone_size: .; v_call: TRBV20-1; j_call: TRBJ2-7; d_call: TRBD2; cdr3_aa: CSARGYSGIPYEQYF; cdr3_nt: TGCAGTGCTCGTGGATATAGCGGGATTCCCTACGAGCAGTACTTC
clone_size: .; v_call: TRBV7-7; j_call: TRBJ2-3; d_call: TRBD1; cdr3_aa: CASSSGTGFPDTQYF; cdr3_nt: TGTGCTAGCAGCTCCGGGACAGGGTTTCCAGATACGCAGTATTTT
clone_size: .; v_call: TRBV28; j_call: TRBJ1-6; d_call: .; cdr3_aa: CASRAAGLSYNSPLHF; cdr3_nt: TGTGCCAGCAGGGCCGCGGGCCTTTCCTATAATTCACCCCTCCACTTT
clone_size: .; v_call: TRBV30; j_call: TRBJ2-1; d_call: .; cdr3_aa: CAWSLSDGYNEQFF; cdr3_nt: TGTGCCTGGAGCCTTAGTGACGGTTACAATGAGCAGTTCTTC
clone_size: .; v_call: TRBV5-1; j_call: TRBJ2-3; d_call: .; cdr3_aa: CASSLDHPTDTQYF; cdr3_nt: TGCGCCAGCAGCTTGGACCATCCCACAGATACGCAGTATTTT